This TCR beta chain came from a study of lymphopenia after photon versus proton radiotherapy. Study results and caveats: Photon-treated patients lost naive T cells and TCR diversity; proton-treated stayed stable. In patients who died, overall survival fell as post-nadir TCR diversity dropped more. Oligoclonal CD8+ Temra expansion after nadir drove photon patients' diversity drop.

About this clone: Its antigen remains unknown.

Measured with immunoSEQ multiplex PCR; TCRdb has only the in-frame clones, and not every one. Of 150,000 to 200,000 clones listed, about 88% are singletons. This CDR3 is built from 20 residues. Germline values: CDR1 PRHDT, CDR2 FYEKMQ (reference sequence). J lost 1 base, V lost 5 bases, and 14 bases had no gene match. The sequence was obtained from a man in his fifties or sixties with gastric cancer. The input for sequencing was peripheral blood, taken from a patient treated with photon-based radiotherapy. The V gene is TRBV13, the J gene TRBJ2-2, with TRBD2 identical over 12 bases. The CDR3 region has the DNA TGTGCCAGCAGCCGGCGAGAAGGACTAGCGGGAAACCTGAACACCGGGGAGCTGTTTTTT. Amino acid sequence: CASSRREGLAGNLNTGELFF.